The clone carrying this T cell receptor beta chain occurred many times. Its antigen is unidentified. This CDR3 is 16 amino acids long. The J segment lost 4 bases and the V segment lost 6 bases, leaving 12 bases of the junction unmatched. Germline loops: CDR1 SNHLY, CDR2 FYNNEI. These data belong to a study of T cells after yellow fever vaccination. By 5'RACE template switching, TCR cDNA was produced, with a universal primer site and UMIs added in the process. TCRdb called the 5' RACE reads again in MiXCR, with one record for every CDR3 protein. The sample records under 250,000 distinct CDR3 sequences, 2.5% to 3.5% being singletons. The study, taken as a whole, reports: A large majority of primary-vaccination clones showed up again after the booster (about 97% CD4, 75% to 90% CD8). From the bulk population, abundant clonotypes could contaminate and appear within FACS-sorted repertoires.

The TCR comes from a man aged 18-30 years who received the YFV17D yellow fever vaccine. The chain combines TRBV2 with TRBJ1-1, with 9 bases fitting TRBD1. The sequenced sample was CD4+ T cells sorted from PBMCs, obtained 10 days after the yellow fever booster vaccination. The DNA of the CDR3 is TGTGCCAGCAGAGATCCCGGGGGACAGGGATCCACTGAAGCTTTCTTT. This translates into CASRDPGGQGSTEAFF.